The source of this TCR beta chain is a study of T cell responses to AZD1222 COVID-19 vaccine. The repertoire was sequenced with immunoSEQ multiplex PCR; TCRdb's copy has only in-frame clones and lacks some. The sample shows tens of thousands of clones, about 91% of them seen only once. Trimming left V 5 bases short and J 1 base short, with 11 bases between. Germline loops: CDR1 LNHDA, CDR2 SQIVND (reference sequence). The CDR3 contains 14 residues. This sequence joins TRBV19 and TRBJ1-2; unclear D gene. Material: peripheral blood, obtained 28 days after the second dose of the MenACWY control vaccine. This sequence was found in an adult who received the MenACWY meningococcal vaccine as a control. The CDR3 bases are TGTGCCAGTAGTGCACCAGGCATTAACTATGGCTACACCTTC. Encoded protein: CASSAPGINYGYTF.